Below are 3 T cell receptor beta chains sequenced from a single sample in a study of T-cell reconstitution after alpha-beta-depleted transplantation in children. It was with unique molecular identifiers that the TCRbeta library was prepared. TCRdb processed the PCR reads anew with MiXCR; each CDR3 protein has one entry. The sample includes about 200,000 distinct CDR3 sequences, 5.5% to 7% of them seen just once. The input for sequencing was PBMCs, taken before TCRalphabeta/CD19-depleted stem cell transplant. These receptors originate from a girl less than two years old with combined immunodeficiency, due to receive a stem cell transplant.

Many counts were recorded for this clonotype. The rearrangement links TRBV5-1 to TRBJ2-1; the D gene is possibly TRBD1 (6 bases). The germline V gene encodes CDR1 SGHRS and CDR2 YFSETQ. The CDR3 runs to 17 residues. Trimming took off 3 bases at V and 0 bases at J, with 16 bases between the two ends. The CDR3 nucleotides read TGCGCCAGCAGCTGGAAGTCCCTCAGGGGCTCCTACAATGAGCAGTTCTTC. Protein sequence: CASSWKSLRGSYNEQFF.

This clonotype was detected a few times. V gene TRBV4-3 combines with J gene TRBJ1-5; no definite D call. Germline V gene data show CDR1 as LGHNA and CDR2 as YSLEER. The CDR3 has 15 residues. V was cut by 0 bases and J by 5 bases, with 11 bases left in between. CDR3: CASSQERRSYQPQHF. The CDR3 nucleotides read TGCGCCAGCAGCCAAGAACGCAGGAGTTATCAGCCCCAGCATTTT.

At least ten counts were recorded for this clonotype. The V call is TRBV9, the J call TRBJ1-5, with D hard to call. Deletions cut 0 bases from V and 2 bases from J, with 9 bases between. CDR3 length: 15 amino acids. Looked up from germline, CDR1 is SGDLS and CDR2 is YYNGEE. CDR3 nucleotide sequence: TGTGCCAGCAGCGTAGATGGATCCCGCAATCAGCCCCAGCATTTT. As protein: CASSVDGSRNQPQHF.